The present T cell receptor (beta chain) was sequenced within a study of vaccination effects on CD4 cells after COVID-19. Study-level background: Researchers obtained post-vaccine samples at a median of 72 days past the second dose.

Regarding the study as a whole: Healthy vaccinees' vaccine-induced clones included only 1 of 255 cross-reacting with common cold coronaviruses.

The CDR3 totals 13 residues. V dropped 3 bases and J dropped 3 bases, with 10 bases sitting between them. Looked up from germline, CDR1 is SGDLS and CDR2 is YYNGEE. The repertoire was sequenced with immunoSEQ multiplex PCR; TCRdb's copy has only in-frame clones and lacks some. Here the sample spans approximately 30,000 clones, roughly 74% being singletons. Cultured cells yielded isolated CD4+ T cells after 10 days. All study participants received two doses of BNT162b2 or mRNA-1273 vaccine. In the vaccine recipients, nucleocapsid antibodies were negative and there was no prior SARS-CoV-2 infection. Points on this clone: Its target is not known.

This sequence was found in a human donor who received a COVID-19 vaccine. The V call is TRBV9, the J call TRBJ2-7; the D gene is possibly TRBD2 (6 bases). This specimen consisted of CD4+ T cells from PBMCs cultured without peptide, obtained after COVID-19 vaccination. This CDR3 is CASSADGGYEQYF. In DNA, the CDR3 is TGTGCCAGCAGCGCCGACGGGGGCTACGAGCAGTACTTC.